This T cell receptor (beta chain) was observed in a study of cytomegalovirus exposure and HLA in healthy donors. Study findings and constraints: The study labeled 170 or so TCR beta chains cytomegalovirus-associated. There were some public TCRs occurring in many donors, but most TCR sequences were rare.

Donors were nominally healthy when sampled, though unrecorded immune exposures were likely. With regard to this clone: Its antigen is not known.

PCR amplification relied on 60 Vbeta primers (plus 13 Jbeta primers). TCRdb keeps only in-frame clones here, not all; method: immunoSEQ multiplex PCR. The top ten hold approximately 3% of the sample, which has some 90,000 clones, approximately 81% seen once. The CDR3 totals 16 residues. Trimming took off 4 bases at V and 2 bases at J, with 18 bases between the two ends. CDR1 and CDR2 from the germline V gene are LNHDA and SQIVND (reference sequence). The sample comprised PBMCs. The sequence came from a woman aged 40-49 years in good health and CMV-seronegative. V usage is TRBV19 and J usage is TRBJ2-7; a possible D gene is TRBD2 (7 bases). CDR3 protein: CASSKGGILPPYEQYF. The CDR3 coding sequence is TGTGCCAGTAGTAAGGGGGGGATTTTGCCCCCCTACGAGCAGTACTTC.